What follows is one T cell receptor (beta chain) and its context. Naive CD8 cells lacked CD45RO, underwent positive selection for CCR7 and left out terminally differentiated effector memory CD45RA+ cells. The data stem from a study of shared clonotypes between healthy human individuals. V was shortened by 1 base and J by 2 bases, with 15 bases between the two germline ends. In germline, CDR1 is SEHNR, CDR2 FQNEAQ (reference sequence). The CDR3 sequence is 16 residues long. Sequencing used immunoSEQ multiplex PCR; TCRdb keeps in-frame clones, though not all of them. The table has millions of clones, approximately 94% seen once.

V is TRBV7-9 and J is TRBJ2-7, with D perhaps TRBD2 (5 bases). Specimen: naive CD8+ T cells from PBMCs. This clonotype was obtained from a man between 18 and 29 years old in good health. Some clones in this sample may be carry-over from other donors' samples. This CDR3 is CASSLGVGISPYEQYF. CDR3 DNA sequence: TGTGCCAGCAGCTTAGGGGTCGGGATCTCCCCCTACGAGCAGTACTTC.